The present entry profiles one T cell receptor (beta chain) with its context. This sample was included in a study of blood T cell repertoires in COVID-19. About the research overall: Donors in the United States, Italy and Spain gave samples during acute or convalescent COVID-19. From T cells, B-cell-depleted T cells, or PBMCs came the material, which was cDNA or gDNA.

Germline CDR1 and CDR2: SGHNT and YYREEE (reference sequence). CDR3 length equals 15 residues. The J segment lost 5 bases and the V segment lost 5 bases, leaving 12 bases of the junction unmatched. Per the original methods: Estimation of nucleated cell counts was performed using reference gene primer amplification. Some clones are missing from TCRdb's copy, which holds only in-frame ones; the method was immunoSEQ multiplex PCR. V, J and clone size derive from that table, while D and trimming were established from the DNA sequence. The sample holds 200,000 or so clones, approximately 84% seen once. The chain carries TRBV5-4 and TRBJ2-5; TRBD1 aligns across 7 bases. The source material was peripheral blood. This clonotype was obtained from a man between 45 and 60 years old with acute or convalescent COVID-19. The chain's CDR3 is CASRIQGVKGETQYF. The CDR3 region has the DNA TGTGCCAGCAGGATTCAGGGGGTAAAGGGGGAGACCCAGTACTTC.